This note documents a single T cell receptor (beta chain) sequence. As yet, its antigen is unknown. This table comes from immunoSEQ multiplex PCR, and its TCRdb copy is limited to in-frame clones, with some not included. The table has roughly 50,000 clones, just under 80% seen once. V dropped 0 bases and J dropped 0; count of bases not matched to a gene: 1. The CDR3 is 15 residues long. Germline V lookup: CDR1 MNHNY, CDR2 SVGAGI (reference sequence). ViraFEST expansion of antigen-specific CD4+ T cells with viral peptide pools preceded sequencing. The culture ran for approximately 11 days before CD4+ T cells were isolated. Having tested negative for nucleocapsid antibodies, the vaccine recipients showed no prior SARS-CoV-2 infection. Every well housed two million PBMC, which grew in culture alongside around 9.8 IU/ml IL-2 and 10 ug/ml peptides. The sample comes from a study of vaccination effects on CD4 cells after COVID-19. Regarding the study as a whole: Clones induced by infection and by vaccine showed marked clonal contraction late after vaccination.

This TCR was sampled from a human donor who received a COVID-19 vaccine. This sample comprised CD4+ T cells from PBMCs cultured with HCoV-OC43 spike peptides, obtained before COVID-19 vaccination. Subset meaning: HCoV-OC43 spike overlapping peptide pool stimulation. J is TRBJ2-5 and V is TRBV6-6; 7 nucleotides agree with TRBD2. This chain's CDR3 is CASSYSRGDQETQYF. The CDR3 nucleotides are TGTGCCAGCAGTTACTCCCGGGGGGACCAAGAGACCCAGTACTTC.